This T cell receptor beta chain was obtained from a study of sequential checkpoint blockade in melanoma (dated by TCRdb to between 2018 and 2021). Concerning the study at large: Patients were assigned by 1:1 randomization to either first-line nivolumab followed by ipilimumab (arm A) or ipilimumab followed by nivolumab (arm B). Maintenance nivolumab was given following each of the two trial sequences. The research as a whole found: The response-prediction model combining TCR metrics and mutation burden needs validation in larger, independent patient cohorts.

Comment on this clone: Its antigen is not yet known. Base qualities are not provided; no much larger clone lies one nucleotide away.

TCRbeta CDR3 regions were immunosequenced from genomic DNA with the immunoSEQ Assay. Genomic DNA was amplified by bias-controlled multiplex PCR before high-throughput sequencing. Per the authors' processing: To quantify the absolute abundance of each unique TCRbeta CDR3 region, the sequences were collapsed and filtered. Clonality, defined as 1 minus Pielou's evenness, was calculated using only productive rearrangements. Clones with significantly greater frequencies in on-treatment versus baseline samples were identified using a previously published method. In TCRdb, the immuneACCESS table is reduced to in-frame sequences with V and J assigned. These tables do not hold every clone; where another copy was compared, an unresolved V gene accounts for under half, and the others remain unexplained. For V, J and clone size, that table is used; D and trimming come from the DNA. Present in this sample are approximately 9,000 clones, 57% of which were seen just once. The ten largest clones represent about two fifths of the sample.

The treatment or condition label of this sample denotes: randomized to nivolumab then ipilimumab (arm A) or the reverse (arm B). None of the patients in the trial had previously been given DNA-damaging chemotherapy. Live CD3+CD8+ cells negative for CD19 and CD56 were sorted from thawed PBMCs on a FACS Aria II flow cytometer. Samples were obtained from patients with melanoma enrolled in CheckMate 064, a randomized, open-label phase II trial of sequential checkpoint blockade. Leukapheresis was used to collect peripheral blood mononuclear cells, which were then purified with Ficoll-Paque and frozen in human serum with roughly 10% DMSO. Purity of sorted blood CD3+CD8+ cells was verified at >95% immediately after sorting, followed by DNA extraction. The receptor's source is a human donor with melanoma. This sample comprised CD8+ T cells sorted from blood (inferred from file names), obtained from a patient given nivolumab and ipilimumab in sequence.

The DNA sequence is TGTGCCAGCAGTTTGACAGGGAGTAGCGAGACCCAGTACTTC. Its protein reads: CASSLTGSSETQYF. The sequence links TRBV27 to TRBJ2-5; 7 of the junction bases match TRBD1. In the germline V gene (reference sequence), CDR1 corresponds to MNHEY and CDR2 to SMNVEV. Here V drops 3 bases and J drops 5 bases, and the junction holds 6 bases not matched to any gene. The cysteine opens and the phenylalanine closes a CDR3 of 14 amino acids. The kept DNA is CDR3 alone, 42 bases in frame from the first base.